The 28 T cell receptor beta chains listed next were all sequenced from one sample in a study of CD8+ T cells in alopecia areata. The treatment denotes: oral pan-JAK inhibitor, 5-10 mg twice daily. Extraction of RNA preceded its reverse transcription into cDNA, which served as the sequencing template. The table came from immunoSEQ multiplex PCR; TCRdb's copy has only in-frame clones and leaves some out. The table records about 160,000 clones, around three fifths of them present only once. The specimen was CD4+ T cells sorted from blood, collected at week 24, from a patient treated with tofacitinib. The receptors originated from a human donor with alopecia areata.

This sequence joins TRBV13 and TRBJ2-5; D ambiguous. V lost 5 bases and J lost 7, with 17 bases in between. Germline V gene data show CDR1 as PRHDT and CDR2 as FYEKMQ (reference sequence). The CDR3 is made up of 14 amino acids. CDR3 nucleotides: TGTGCCAGCAGCCCCTCGTTTGGGTCAGGGACCCAGTACTTC. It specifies CASSPSFGSGTQYF.

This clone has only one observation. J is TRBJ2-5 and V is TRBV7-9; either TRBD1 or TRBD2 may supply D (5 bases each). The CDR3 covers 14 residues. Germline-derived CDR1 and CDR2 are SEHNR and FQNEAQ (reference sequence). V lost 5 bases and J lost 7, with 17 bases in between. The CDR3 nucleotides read TGTGCCAGCAGCCCCCGGACGGGGACCGGGACCCAGTACTTC. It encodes CASSPRTGTGTQYF.

The chain's CDR3 is CASSMVWGVVSNYGYTF. The CDR3 DNA follows: TGTGCCAGTAGTATGGTATGGGGCGTCGTATCTAACTATGGCTACACCTTC. The rearrangement links TRBV19 to TRBJ1-2; a weak D match, TRBD1 (5 bases). This CDR3 has 17 amino acids. The V end was cut by 3 bases, the J end by 0 bases, with 17 bases between. Germline V lookup: CDR1 LNHDA, CDR2 SQIVND (reference sequence).

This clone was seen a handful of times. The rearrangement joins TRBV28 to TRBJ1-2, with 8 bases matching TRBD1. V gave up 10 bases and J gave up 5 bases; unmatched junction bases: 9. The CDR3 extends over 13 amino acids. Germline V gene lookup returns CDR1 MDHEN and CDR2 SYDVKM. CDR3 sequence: CATLSQGAYGYTF. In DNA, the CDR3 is TGTGCCACCCTGTCTCAGGGGGCGTATGGCTACACCTTC.

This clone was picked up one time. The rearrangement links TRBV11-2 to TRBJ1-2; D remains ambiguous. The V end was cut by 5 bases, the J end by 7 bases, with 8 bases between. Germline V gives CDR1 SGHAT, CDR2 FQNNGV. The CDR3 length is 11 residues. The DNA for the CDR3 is TGTGCCAGCAGCCCGATAGGTGGCTACACCTTC. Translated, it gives CASSPIGGYTF.

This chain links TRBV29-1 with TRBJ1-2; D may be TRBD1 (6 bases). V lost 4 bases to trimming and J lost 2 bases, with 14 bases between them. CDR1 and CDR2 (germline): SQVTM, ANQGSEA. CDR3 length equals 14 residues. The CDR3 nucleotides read TGCAGCGTTGGAGTGGGGGGCGGGAACTATGGCTACACCTTC. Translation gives CSVGVGGGNYGYTF.

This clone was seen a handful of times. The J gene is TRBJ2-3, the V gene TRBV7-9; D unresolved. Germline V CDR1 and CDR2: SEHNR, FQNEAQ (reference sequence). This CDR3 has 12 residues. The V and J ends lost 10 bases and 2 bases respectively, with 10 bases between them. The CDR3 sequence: CATAYPTDTQYF. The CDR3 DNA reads TGTGCCACCGCCTACCCCACAGATACGCAGTATTTT.

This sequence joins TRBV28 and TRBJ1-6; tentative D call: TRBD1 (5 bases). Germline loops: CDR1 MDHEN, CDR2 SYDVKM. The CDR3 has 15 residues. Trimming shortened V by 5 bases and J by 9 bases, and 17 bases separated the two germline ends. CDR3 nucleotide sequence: TGTGCCAGCAGTAGCCGCGACAGATTGAGTTCACCCCTCCACTTT. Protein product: CASSSRDRLSSPLHF.

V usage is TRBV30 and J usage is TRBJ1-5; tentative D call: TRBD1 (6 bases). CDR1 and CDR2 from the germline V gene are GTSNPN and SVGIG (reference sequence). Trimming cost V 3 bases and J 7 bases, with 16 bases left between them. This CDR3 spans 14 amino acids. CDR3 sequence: CAWSNTGMGQPQHF. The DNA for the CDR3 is TGTGCCTGGAGCAATACAGGGATGGGGCAGCCCCAGCATTTT.

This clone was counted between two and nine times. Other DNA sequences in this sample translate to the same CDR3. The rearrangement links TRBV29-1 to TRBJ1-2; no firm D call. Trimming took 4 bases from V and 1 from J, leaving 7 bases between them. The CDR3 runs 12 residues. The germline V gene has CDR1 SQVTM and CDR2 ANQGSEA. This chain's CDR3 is CSVVRGNYGYTF. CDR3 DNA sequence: TGCAGCGTTGTACGGGGTAACTATGGCTACACCTTC.

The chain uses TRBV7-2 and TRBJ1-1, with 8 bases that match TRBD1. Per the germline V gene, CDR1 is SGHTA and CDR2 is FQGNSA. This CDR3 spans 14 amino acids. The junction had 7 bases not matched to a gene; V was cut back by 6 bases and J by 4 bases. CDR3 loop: CASRPGGAGTEAFF. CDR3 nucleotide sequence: TGTGCCAGCAGACCAGGGGGCGCGGGCACTGAAGCTTTCTTT. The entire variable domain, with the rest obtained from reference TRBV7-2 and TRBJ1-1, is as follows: GAGVSQSPSNKVTEKGKDVELRCDPISGHTALYWYRQSLGQGLEFLIYFQGNSAPDKSGLPSDRFSAERTGGSVSTLTIQRTQQEDSAVYLCASRPGGAGTEAFFGQGTRLTVV.

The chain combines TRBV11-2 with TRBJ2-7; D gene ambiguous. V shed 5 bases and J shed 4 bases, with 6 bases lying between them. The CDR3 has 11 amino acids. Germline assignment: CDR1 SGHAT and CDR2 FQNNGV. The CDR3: CASSHKYEQYF. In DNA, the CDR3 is TGTGCCAGCAGCCACAAGTACGAGCAGTACTTC.

For the CDR3, the DNA is TGTGCCAGCAGCCCGGTTGGCACAGATACGCAGTATTTT. This encodes CASSPVGTDTQYF. The chain joins TRBV5-6 to TRBJ2-3; D not resolved. Germline V lookup: CDR1 SGHDT, CDR2 YYEEEE. Trimming took 4 bases from V and 1 from J, leaving 7 bases between them. CDR3 length: 13 amino acids.

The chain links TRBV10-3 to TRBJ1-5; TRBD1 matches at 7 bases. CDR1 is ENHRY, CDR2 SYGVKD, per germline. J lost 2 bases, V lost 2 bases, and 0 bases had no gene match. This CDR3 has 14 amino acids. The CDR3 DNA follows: TGTGCCATCAGTGAGAGGGGGCGCAATCAGCCCCAGCATTTT. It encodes CAISERGRNQPQHF.

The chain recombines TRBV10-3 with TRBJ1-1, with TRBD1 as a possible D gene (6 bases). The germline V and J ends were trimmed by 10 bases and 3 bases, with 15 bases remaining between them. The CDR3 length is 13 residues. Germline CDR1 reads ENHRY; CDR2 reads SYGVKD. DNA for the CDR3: TGTGCCACCGCTTACAGGGAGGACACTGAAGCTTTCTTT. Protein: CATAYREDTEAFF.

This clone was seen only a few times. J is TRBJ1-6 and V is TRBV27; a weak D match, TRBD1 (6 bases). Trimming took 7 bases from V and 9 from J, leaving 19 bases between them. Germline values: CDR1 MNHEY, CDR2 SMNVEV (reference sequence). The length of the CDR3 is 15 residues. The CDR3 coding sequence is TGTGCCAGCAACCCCGCGGCCGCAGGGGTTTCACCCCTCCACTTT. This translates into CASNPAAAGVSPLHF.

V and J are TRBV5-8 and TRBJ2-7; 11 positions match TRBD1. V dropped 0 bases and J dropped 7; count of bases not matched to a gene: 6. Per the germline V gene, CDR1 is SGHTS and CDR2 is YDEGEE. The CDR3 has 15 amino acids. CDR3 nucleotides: TGTGCCAGCAGCTTGGACGGGACAGGGGGAAGGGAGCAGTACTTC. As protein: CASSLDGTGGREQYF.

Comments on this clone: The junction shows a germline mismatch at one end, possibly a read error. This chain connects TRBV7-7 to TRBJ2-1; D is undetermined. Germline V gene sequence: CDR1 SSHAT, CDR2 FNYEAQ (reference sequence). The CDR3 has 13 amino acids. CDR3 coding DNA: TGTGCTAGCAGCTTAGAGTTTGGACCCGAGCAGTTCTTC. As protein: CASSLEFGPEQFF.

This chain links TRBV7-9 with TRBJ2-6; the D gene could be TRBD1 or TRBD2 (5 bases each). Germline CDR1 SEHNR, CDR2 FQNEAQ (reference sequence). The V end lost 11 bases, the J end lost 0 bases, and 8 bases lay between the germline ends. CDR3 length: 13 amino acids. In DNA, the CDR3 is TGTGCCCGTGGGGGCTCTGGGGCCAACGTCCTGACTTTC. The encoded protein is CARGGSGANVLTF.

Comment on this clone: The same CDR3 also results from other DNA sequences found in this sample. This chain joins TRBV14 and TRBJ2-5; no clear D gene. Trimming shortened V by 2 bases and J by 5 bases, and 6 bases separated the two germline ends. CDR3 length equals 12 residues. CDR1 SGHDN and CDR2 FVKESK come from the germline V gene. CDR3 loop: CASSQYGETQYF. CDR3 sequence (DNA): TGTGCCAGCAGCCAATACGGGGAGACCCAGTACTTC.

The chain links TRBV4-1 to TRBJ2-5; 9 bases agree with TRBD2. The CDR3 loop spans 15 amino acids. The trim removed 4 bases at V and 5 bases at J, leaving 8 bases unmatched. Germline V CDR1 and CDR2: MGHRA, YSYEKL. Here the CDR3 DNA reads TGCGCCAGCAGCCGGGCTAGCGGGGAGGGGGAGACCCAGTACTTC. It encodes CASSRASGEGETQYF.

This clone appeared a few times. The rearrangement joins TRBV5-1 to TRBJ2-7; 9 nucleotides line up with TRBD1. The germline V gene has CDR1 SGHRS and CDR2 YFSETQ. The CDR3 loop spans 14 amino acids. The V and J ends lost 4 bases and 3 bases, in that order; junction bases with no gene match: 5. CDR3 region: CASSNGQGHYEQYF. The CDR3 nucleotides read TGCGCCAGCAGCAATGGACAGGGGCACTACGAGCAGTACTTC.

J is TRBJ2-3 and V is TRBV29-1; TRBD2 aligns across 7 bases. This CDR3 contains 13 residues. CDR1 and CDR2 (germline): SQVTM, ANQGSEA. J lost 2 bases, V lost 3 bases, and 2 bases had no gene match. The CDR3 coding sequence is TGCAGCGTTGAGGGGACTAACACAGATACGCAGTATTTT. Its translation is CSVEGTNTDTQYF.

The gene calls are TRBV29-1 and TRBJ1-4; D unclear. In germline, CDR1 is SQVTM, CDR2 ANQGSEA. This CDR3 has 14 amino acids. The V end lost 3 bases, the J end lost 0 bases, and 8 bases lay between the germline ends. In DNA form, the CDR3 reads TGCAGCGTTGACGCGGGCGCAACTAATGAAAAACTGTTTTTT. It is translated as CSVDAGATNEKLFF. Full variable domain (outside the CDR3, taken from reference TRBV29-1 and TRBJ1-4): SAVISQKPSRDICQRGTSLTIQCQVDSQVTMMFWYRQQPGQSLTLIATANQGSEATYESGFVIDKFPISRPNLTFSTLTVSNMSPEDSSIYLCSVDAGATNEKLFFGSGTQLSVL.

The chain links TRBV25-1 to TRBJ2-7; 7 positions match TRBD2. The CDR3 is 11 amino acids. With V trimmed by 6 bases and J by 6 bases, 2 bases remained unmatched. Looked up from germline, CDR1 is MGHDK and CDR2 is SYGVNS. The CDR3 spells CASRGGVEQYF. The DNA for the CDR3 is TGTGCCAGCAGGGGAGGGGTCGAGCAGTACTTC.

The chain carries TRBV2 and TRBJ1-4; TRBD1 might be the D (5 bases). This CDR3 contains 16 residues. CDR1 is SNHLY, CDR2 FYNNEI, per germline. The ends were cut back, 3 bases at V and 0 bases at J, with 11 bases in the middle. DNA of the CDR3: TGTGCCAGCAGTGAGGGGGTGGTTGCAACTAATGAAAAACTGTTTTTT. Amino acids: CASSEGVVATNEKLFF.

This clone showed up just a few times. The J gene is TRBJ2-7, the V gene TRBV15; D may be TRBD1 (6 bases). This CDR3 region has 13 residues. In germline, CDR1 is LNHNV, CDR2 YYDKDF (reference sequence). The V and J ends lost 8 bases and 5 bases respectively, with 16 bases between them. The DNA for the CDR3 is TGTGCCACCGAGAAACAGGGATCTAACGAGCAGTACTTC. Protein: CATEKQGSNEQYF.

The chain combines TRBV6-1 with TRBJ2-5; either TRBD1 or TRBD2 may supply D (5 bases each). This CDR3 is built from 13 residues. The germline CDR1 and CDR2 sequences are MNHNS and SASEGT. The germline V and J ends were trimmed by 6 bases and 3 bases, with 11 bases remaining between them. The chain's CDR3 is CASRLVGEETQYF. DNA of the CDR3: TGTGCCAGCAGGCTGGTGGGGGAAGAGACCCAGTACTTC.